This TCR beta chain was retrieved from a study of blood T cell repertoires in COVID-19. Overall study: The United States, Italy and Spain supplied acute and convalescent COVID-19 samples. PBMCs, B-cell-depleted T cells, or T cells were the source of the cDNA or gDNA that made up the material.

As for this clone: The same CDR3 arises from other DNA sequences in this sample as well.

It was during active infection that Seattle patients were enrolled and then longitudinally followed. Source study methods: It was from reference gene primer amplification that nucleated cell counts were estimated. Sequencing was performed with immunoSEQ multiplex PCR; in TCRdb, only in-frame clones are kept and a portion is missing. The V and J calls and clone size were taken over from that table, and D and trimming were inferred from the DNA. The sample lists fewer than 300,000 clones; approximately 90% were seen once. Germline V gene lookup returns CDR1 MDHEN and CDR2 SYDVKM. Trimming shortened V by 4 bases and J by 1 base, and 4 bases separated the two germline ends. The CDR3 extends over 12 amino acids.

Sequenced sample: peripheral blood. This sequence was found in a woman aged 30 to 39 with COVID-19, enrolled during active disease. The chain couples TRBV28 to TRBJ1-2, with D unresolved. For the CDR3, the DNA is TGTGCCAGCAGTTATAATAACTATGGCTACACCTTC. This gives the protein CASSYNNYGYTF.